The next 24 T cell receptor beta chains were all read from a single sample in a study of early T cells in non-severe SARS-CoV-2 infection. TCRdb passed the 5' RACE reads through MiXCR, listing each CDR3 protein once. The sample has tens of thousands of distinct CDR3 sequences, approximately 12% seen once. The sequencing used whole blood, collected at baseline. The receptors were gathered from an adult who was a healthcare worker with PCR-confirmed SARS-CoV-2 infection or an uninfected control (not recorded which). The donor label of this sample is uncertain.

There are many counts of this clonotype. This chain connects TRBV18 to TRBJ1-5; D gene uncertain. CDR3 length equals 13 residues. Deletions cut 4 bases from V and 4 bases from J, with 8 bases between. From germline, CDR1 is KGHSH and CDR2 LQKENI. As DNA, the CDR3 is TGTGCCAGCTCACGGGAGGAAAATCAGCCCCAGCATTTT. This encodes CASSREENQPQHF.

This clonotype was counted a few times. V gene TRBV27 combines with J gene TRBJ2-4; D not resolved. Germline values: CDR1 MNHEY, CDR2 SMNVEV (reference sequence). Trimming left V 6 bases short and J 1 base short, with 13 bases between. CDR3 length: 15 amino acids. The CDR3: CASRPFTAAKNIQYF. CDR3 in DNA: TGTGCCAGCAGACCGTTTACGGCGGCCAAAAACATTCAGTACTTC.

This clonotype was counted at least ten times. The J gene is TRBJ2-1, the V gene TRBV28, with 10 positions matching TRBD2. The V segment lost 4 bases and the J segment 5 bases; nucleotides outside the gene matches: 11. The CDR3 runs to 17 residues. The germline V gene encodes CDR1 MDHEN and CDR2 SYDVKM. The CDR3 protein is CASSSLASGSQNNEQFF. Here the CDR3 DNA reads TGTGCCAGCAGTTCCCTCGCTAGCGGGAGTCAGAACAATGAGCAGTTCTTC.

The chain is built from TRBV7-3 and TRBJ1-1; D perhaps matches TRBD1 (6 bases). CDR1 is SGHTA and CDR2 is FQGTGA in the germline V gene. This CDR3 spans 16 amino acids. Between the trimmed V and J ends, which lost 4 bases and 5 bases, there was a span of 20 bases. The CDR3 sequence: CASSSDGPGAGTEAFF. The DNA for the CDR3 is TGTGCCAGCAGCTCAGACGGCCCGGGGGCTGGTACTGAAGCTTTCTTT.

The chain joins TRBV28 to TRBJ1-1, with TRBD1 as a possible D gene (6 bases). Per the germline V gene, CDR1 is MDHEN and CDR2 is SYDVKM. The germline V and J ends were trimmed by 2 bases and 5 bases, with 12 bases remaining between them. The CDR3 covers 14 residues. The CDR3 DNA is TGTGCCAGCAGTTTACCTCAGGGGACTACTGAAGCTTTCTTT. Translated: CASSLPQGTTEAFF.

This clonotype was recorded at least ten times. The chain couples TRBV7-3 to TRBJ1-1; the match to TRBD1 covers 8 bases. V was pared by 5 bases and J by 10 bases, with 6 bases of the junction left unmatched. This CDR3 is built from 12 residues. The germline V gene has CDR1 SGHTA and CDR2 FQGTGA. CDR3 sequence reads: CASSDGQGRAFF. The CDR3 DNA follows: TGTGCCAGCAGCGACGGACAGGGTAGAGCTTTCTTT.

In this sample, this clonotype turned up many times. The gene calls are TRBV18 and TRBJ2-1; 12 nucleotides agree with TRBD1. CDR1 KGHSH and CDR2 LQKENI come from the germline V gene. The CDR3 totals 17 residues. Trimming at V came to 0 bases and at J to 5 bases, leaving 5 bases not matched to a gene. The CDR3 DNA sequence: TGTGCCAGCTCACCACCCTCGGGACAGGGGGCTAACAATGAGCAGTTCTTC. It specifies CASSPPSGQGANNEQFF.

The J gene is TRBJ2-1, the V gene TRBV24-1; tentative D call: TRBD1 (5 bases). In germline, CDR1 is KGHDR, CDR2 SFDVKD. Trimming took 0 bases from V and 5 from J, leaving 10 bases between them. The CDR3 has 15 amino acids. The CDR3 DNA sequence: TGTGCCACCAGTGATTTGAGGGCAGGGCACAATGAGCAGTTCTTC. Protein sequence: CATSDLRAGHNEQFF.

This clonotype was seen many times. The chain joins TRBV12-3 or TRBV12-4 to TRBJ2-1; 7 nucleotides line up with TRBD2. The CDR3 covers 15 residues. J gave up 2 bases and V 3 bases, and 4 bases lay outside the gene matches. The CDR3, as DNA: TGTGCCAGCAGTTTGAGCGGGACTACCTACAATGAGCAGTTCTTC. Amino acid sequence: CASSLSGTTYNEQFF.

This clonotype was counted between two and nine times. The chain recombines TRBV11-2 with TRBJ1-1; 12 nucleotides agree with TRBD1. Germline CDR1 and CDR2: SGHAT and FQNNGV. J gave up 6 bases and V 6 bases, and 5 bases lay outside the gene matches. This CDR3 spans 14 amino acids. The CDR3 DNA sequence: TGTGCCAGCAGTCGGGACAGGGGGCCGGCTGAAGCTTTCTTT. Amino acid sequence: CASSRDRGPAEAFF.

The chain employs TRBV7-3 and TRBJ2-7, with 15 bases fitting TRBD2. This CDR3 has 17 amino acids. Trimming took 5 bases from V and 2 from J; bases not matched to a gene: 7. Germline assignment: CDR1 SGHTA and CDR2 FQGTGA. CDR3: CASSQGTSGGNTYEQYV. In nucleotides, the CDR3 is TGTGCCAGCAGCCAAGGGACTAGCGGGGGGAATACCTACGAGCAGTACGTC.

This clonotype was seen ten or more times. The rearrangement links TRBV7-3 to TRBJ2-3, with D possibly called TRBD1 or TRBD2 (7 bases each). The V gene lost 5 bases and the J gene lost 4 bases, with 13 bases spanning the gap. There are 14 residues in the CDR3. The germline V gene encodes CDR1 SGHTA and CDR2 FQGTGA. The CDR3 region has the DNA TGTGCCAGCAGCATGGGAGGGGGCGCAGATACGCAGTATTTT. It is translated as CASSMGGGADTQYF.

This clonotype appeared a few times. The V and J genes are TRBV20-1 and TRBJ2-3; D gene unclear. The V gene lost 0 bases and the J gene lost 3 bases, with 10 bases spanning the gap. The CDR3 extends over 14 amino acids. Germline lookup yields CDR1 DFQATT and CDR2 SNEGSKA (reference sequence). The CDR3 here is CSARDLGSTDTQYF. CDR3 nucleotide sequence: TGCAGTGCTAGAGATCTCGGCAGTACAGATACGCAGTATTTT.

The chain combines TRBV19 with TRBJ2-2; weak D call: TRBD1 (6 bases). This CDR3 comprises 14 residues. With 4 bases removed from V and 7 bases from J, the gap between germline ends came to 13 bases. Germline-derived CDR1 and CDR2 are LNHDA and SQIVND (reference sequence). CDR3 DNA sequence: TGTGCCAGTAGTACCTACAGGGCCGGCGGGGAGCTGTTTTTT. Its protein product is CASSTYRAGGELFF.

CDR3 sequence (DNA): TGTGCCAGCAGTTCGGATGGGAAAGAGACCCAGTACTTC. It translates to CASSSDGKETQYF. V is TRBV12-3 or TRBV12-4 and J is TRBJ2-5; D is uncertain. With 4 bases removed from V and 3 bases from J, the gap between germline ends came to 9 bases. This CDR3 spans 13 amino acids.

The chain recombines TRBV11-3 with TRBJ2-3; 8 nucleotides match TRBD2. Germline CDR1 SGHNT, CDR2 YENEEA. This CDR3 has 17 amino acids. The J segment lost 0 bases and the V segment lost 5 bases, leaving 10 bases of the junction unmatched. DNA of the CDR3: TGTGCCAGCAGCACCGGGAGGGGGACCCCTAGCACAGATACGCAGTATTTT. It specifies CASSTGRGTPSTDTQYF.

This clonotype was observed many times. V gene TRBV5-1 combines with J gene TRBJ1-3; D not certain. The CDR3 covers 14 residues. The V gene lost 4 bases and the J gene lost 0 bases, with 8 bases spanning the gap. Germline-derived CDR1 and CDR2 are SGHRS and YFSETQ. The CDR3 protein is CASSQQSSGNTIYF. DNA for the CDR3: TGCGCCAGCAGCCAGCAGAGCTCTGGAAACACCATATATTTT.

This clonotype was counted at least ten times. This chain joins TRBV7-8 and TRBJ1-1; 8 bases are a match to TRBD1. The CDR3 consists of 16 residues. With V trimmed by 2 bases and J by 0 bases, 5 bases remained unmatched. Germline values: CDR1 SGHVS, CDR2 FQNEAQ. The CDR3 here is CASSLQGAGMNTEAFF. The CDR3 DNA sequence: TGTGCCAGCAGCTTACAGGGGGCTGGTATGAACACTGAAGCTTTCTTT.

This CDR3 is CASSFDTQETQYF. CDR3 DNA sequence: TGTGCCAGCAGTTTTGACACACAAGAGACCCAGTACTTC. The chain has TRBV12-3 or TRBV12-4 and TRBJ2-5; D is ambiguous. The CDR3 is made up of 13 amino acids. The ends were cut back, 3 bases at V and 2 bases at J, with 7 bases in the middle.

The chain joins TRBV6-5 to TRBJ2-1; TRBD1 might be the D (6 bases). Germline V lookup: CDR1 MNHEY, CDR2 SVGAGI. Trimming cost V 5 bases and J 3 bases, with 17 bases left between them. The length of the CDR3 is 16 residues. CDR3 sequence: CASSLSTAGVYNEQFF. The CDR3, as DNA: TGTGCCAGCAGTCTATCGACGGCAGGGGTCTACAATGAGCAGTTCTTC.

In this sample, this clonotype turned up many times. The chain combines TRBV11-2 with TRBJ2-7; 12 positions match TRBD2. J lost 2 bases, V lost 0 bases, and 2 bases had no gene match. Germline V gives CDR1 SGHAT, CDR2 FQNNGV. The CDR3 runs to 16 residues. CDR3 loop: CASSLELAGGPYEQYV. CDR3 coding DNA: TGTGCCAGCAGCTTAGAACTAGCGGGGGGACCCTACGAGCAGTACGTC.

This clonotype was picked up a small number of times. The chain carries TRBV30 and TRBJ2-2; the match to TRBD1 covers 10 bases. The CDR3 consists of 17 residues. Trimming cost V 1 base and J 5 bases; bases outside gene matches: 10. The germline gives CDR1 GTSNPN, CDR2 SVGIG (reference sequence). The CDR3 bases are TGTGCCTGGAGTGCATTTCCGGGACAGGGGATGACCGGGGAGCTGTTTTTT. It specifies CAWSAFPGQGMTGELFF.

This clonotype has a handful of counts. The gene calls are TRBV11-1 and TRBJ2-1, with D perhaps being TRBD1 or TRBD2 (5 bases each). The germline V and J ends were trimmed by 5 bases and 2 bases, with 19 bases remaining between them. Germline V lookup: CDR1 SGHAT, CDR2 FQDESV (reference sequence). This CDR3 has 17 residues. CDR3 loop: CASSPRFSQGPYNEQFF. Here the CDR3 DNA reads TGTGCCAGCAGCCCCCGCTTTTCCCAGGGACCCTACAATGAGCAGTTCTTC.

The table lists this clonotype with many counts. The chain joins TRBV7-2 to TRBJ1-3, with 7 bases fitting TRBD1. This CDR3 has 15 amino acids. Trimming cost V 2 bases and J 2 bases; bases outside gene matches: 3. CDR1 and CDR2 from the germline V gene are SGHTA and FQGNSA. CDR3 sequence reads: CASSLSGGAGNTIYF. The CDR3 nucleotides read TGTGCCAGCAGCTTATCAGGGGGTGCTGGAAACACCATATATTTT.